This T cell receptor (beta chain) was documented in a study of blood T cell repertoires in COVID-19. TCRdb keeps only in-frame clones here, not all; method: immunoSEQ multiplex PCR. The sample lists fewer than 300,000 clones; around 82% were seen once. The trim removed 0 bases at V and 5 bases at J, leaving 2 bases unmatched. Germline CDR1 reads GTSNPN; CDR2 reads SVGIG (reference sequence). The CDR3 totals 13 residues. The sample comprised peripheral blood. V is TRBV30 and J is TRBJ2-5, with 8 bases aligning to TRBD2. This TCR derives from a man older than 75 with acute or convalescent COVID-19. CDR3 bases: TGTGCCTGGAGTGTTCCGGGAGGGGAGACCCAGTACTTC. Protein product: CAWSVPGGETQYF.